Following are 2 T cell receptor beta chains from one sample sequenced in a study of cytomegalovirus exposure and HLA in healthy donors. With 60 Vbeta and 13 Jbeta primers, the PCR was carried out. Some clones are missing from TCRdb's copy, which holds only in-frame ones; the method was immunoSEQ multiplex PCR. This table holds under 95,000 clones, less than 85% found once. The sequencing input was PBMCs. These receptors came from a male donor in good health and CMV-seronegative.

The chain joins TRBV9 to TRBJ2-7; 10 bases line up with TRBD1. Germline V gene sequence: CDR1 SGDLS, CDR2 YYNGEE. This CDR3 spans 13 amino acids. With V trimmed by 2 bases and J by 6 bases, 2 bases remained unmatched. The CDR3 spells CASSVGQGSEQYF. For the CDR3, the DNA is TGTGCCAGCAGCGTGGGACAGGGGAGCGAGCAGTACTTC.

This rearrangement joins TRBV4-1 to TRBJ1-2; 8 bases line up with TRBD1. This CDR3 spans 16 amino acids. V trimming: 0 bases; J trimming: 5 bases; junction bases outside the gene matches: 8. CDR1 is MGHRA and CDR2 is YSYEKL in the germline V gene. The chain's CDR3 is CASSQDLNRGGYGYTF. The CDR3 region has the DNA TGCGCCAGCAGCCAAGATCTTAACAGGGGGGGGTATGGCTACACCTTC.